This T cell receptor (beta chain) was sequenced in a study of T cells after yellow fever vaccination (dated by TCRdb to the late 2010s). Turning to the overall study: The SMART-Seq v4 Ultra Low Input RNA kit was used to prepare libraries from fractions with low cell numbers. To track T-cell clones before and after primary and booster YFV17D yellow fever vaccination, bulk TCR alpha and beta repertoires were sequenced longitudinally. Two healthy male donors, one aged 18 to 30 and one aged 30 to 40 years, made up the cohort. Blood was collected at multiple timepoints before and after primary and secondary immunization, and bulk PBMC replicates and cell subsets were isolated. Summary of the overall study and its limitations: Because only a couple of donors were included in the study, the extent to which the findings can be generalized is limited. After the booster, most of the clones that had expanded following primary vaccination were detected again (just under 97% of CD4 and 85% to 90% of CD8), which suggests that memory was broadly maintained. The secondary T-cell response was found to be weaker but faster than the primary response, with a peak reached on day 5 rather than on day 15. A small share of clonotypes was detected in both CD4 and CD8 compartments, with the overlap likely arising from convergent recombination. FACS-sorted repertoires could contain abundant contaminating clonotypes from the bulk population, so computational filtering was required.

A word on this clonotype: No cognate antigen has been identified for it. Nothing much larger sits one base from this clone, and base qualities are not available.

The treatment or condition label corresponds to: live attenuated yellow fever vaccine strain. At each blood-draw timepoint, two biological replicates of bulk PBMCs were obtained. A standard Ficoll-Paque protocol was used to isolate PBMCs from peripheral blood. TriZol was used to extract RNA from bulk PBMCs, CD4 and CD8 fractions, and dextramer-positive and dextramer-negative fractions. Synthesis of TCR cDNA relied on 5'RACE template switching, a step that introduced a universal primer site along with unique molecular identifiers. Priming for cDNA synthesis came from both the TCR alpha and TCR beta constant segments. Libraries were amplified in two PCR steps, with sample barcodes and sequencing adapters added in the second step. Sequencing of libraries was performed on Illumina HiSeq 2500 (2x100 bp) or NovaSeq (2x150 bp). Regarding the original processing steps: Demultiplexing of reads and collapsing into UMI consensus sequences were performed with MIGEC, and V(D)J alignment was carried out with MiXCR. Vaccine-responding clonotypes were defined with edgeR using replicate PBMC samples, requiring FDR below 0.01 and a log2 fold change above 5 up to day 15. CD4 or CD8 identity was assigned to each bulk clonotype according to whether the clonotype was present at higher abundance in the sequenced CD4 repertoire or the sequenced CD8 repertoire. Through fastp at Q25 and MiXCR, TCRdb rebuilt clones from the public reads, retaining in-frame beta chains. Every entry covers one CDR3 protein and lists the most common genes and DNA from its rows. These V and J calls are TCRdb output, not the study's own analysis. The sample includes 500,000 to 550,000 distinct CDR3 sequences, with just over 20% observed a single time. Together, the top ten hold less than 20% of the sample.

Reading from cysteine to valine, the CDR3 counts 11 amino acids. The only DNA kept is the CDR3, 33 bases in frame from the first base. At the junction V is shortened by 9 bases and J by 6 bases; bases outside the gene matches: 4. CDR1 SGHNT and CDR2 YENEEA are derived from the germline V gene. The sequence was collected from a man between 18 and 29 years old who received the YFV17D yellow fever vaccine. The sequence joins TRBV11-3 to TRBJ2-7, and TRBD1 aligns with 8 junction nucleotides. The sample consisted of PBMCs, taken roughly 20 days after the first yellow fever vaccination. CDR3 loop: CARLDRGEQYV. The DNA sequence follows: TGTGCCAGACTTGACAGGGGCGAGCAGTACGTC.